A selection of T cell receptor beta chains follows, all from one sample in a study of CD8 T cells in ankylosing spondylitis. Using its own MiXCR run on the 5' RACE reads, TCRdb lists one record per CDR3 protein. The data contain about 480,000 distinct CDR3 sequences, more than 15% of them singletons. Sequencing used blood, either unsorted or a sorted T cell fraction (not recorded which). These receptors came from a male donor with ankylosing spondylitis. Each CDR3 is given with its conserved first and last residue. Each record gives: V gene, clone size, J gene, D gene, CDR3 protein, CDR3 DNA. D genes are given only for firm matches. For some rows the clone size is stated as once, few or many, or as a class when expanded; others skip it.

>TRBV24-1|few|TRBJ2-1|TRBD2
CATSDPRSSSGNEQFF
TGTGCCACCAGTGACCCTAGATCCTCTAGCGGGAATGAGCAGTTCTTC
>TRBV29-1|few|TRBJ2-3|TRBD2
CSGGTTSLPDTQYF
TGCAGCGGCGGGACTACCAGCCTTCCAGATACGCAGTATTTT
>TRBV4-1|.|TRBJ1-2|.
CASSPSDSQFYGYTF
TGCGCCAGCAGCCCCTCGGACAGCCAGTTCTATGGCTACACCTTC
>TRBV7-9|few|TRBJ1-1|.
CASSRKGPRDTEAFF
TGTGCCAGCAGCCGAAAGGGGCCTAGGGACACTGAAGCTTTCTTT
>TRBV12-3/TRBV12-4|.|TRBJ1-2|TRBD1
CASSLQGAPGYTF
TGTGCCAGCAGTCTTCAGGGGGCGCCGGGCTACACCTTC
>TRBV7-2|.|TRBJ1-2|TRBD1
CASSLHPGTGNSGGYTF
TGTGCCAGCAGCCTCCACCCCGGGACAGGGAATTCGGGCGGCTACACCTTC
>TRBV12-3/TRBV12-4|many|TRBJ1-2|.
CASSQGTWRRGYTF
TGTGCCAGCAGTCAAGGGACATGGCGTCGTGGCTACACCTTC
>TRBV29-1|few|TRBJ2-5|TRBD2
CSVAPPGLRAETQYF
TGCAGCGTTGCCCCACCGGGACTAAGAGCAGAGACCCAGTACTTC
>TRBV5-1|few|TRBJ2-7|.
CASPQEKTDHEQYF
TGCGCCAGCCCCCAGGAGAAGACAGACCACGAGCAGTACTTC
>TRBV20-1|.|TRBJ2-3|.
CSARAGHRDTQYF
TGCAGTGCTAGAGCGGGACATCGCGATACGCAGTATTTT
>TRBV5-1|.|TRBJ2-1|.
CASSKRGPGDLVSLALHEQFF
TGCGCCAGCAGCAAAAGGGGACCAGGGGACCTAGTCTCTCTAGCATTGCATGAGCAGTTCTTC
>TRBV15|few|TRBJ2-1|TRBD2
CATTTGLQNEQFF
TGTGCCACCACCACGGGACTACAAAATGAGCAGTTCTTC
>TRBV6-5|.|TRBJ2-3|.
CASSYSVYVTDTDTQYF
TGTGCCAGCAGTTACTCGGTCTACGTGACAGACACAGATACGCAGTATTTT